The present T cell receptor (beta chain) was sequenced within a study of T cells in Graves' hyperthyroidism and ophthalmopathy. Whole-study findings and limits: The authors' 13 V-J model separated ophthalmopathy from stable hyperthyroidism.

TCR beta CDR3 region amplification was performed from RNA transcripts. HTBI primers were the set used in a first-round RT-PCR of the TCR CDR3. TCRdb redid the calling of the multiplex PCR reads with MiXCR, one entry per CDR3 protein. The sample yields fewer than 600,000 distinct CDR3 sequences, about 15% seen once. This CDR3 has 13 amino acids. The V end lost 3 bases, the J end lost 3 bases, and 9 bases lay between the germline ends. Germline V lookup: CDR1 SGHTS, CDR2 YDEGEE. Newly diagnosed patients aged 18 to 65 had hyperthyroidism of under 2 months' duration. The authors obtained PBMCs from 10 ml of fresh peripheral blood. This clonotype was seen at least ten times. Its cognate antigen is unknown.

Source material: blood. The TCR was taken from a woman between 18 and 29 years old with Graves' hyperthyroidism. V usage is TRBV5-8 and J usage is TRBJ2-5; D is uncertain. Here the CDR3 DNA reads TGTGCCAGCAGCTGGAACAATAAAGAGACCCAGTACTTC. Translating gives CASSWNNKETQYF.